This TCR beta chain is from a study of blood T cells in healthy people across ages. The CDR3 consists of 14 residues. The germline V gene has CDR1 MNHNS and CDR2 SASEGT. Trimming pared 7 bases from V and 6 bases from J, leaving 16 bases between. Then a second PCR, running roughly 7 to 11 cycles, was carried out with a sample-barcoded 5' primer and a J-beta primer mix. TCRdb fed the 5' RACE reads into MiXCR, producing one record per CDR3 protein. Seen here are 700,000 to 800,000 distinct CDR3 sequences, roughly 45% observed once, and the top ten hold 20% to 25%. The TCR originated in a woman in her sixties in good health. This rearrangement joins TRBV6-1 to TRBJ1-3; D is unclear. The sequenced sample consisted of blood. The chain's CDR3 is CASIGTPEVNTIYF. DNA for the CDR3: TGTGCCAGCATAGGAACACCCGAAGTAAACACCATATATTTT.